A single sample gave rise to the 18 T cell receptor beta chains below, sequenced in a study of early T cells in non-severe SARS-CoV-2 infection. TCRdb reprocessed the 5' RACE reads with MiXCR, giving one entry per CDR3 protein. The sample gives about 60,000 distinct CDR3 sequences, more than 8.5% of which show up once; 15% to 20% is in the top ten. The sample comprised whole blood. These receptors were obtained from an adult who was a healthcare worker with PCR-confirmed SARS-CoV-2 infection or an uninfected control (not recorded which).

A single count supports this clonotype. The chain links TRBV11-2 to TRBJ2-2; 7 bases agree with TRBD1. Trimming removed 1 base from V and 4 bases from J; junction bases left unmatched: 3. Germline V gene data show CDR1 as SGHAT and CDR2 as FQNNGV. This CDR3 has 15 amino acids. CDR3 nucleotides: TGTGCCAGCAGCTTAGTTCCAGGGGGCACCGGGGAGCTGTTTTTT. It yields the protein CASSLVPGGTGELFF.

CDR3: CAIADRGRYEQYF. The CDR3 nucleotides are TGTGCCATCGCTGACAGGGGCAGGTACGAGCAGTACTTC. V is TRBV10-3 and J is TRBJ2-7; TRBD1 aligns across 8 bases. The CDR3 is 13 amino acids. Germline V lookup: CDR1 ENHRY, CDR2 SYGVKD. V trimming: 8 bases; J trimming: 4 bases; junction bases outside the gene matches: 7.

The V call is TRBV6-1, the J call TRBJ2-7; TRBD2 matches 7 bases. The V segment lost 6 bases and the J segment 5 bases; nucleotides outside the gene matches: 16. This CDR3 has 16 residues. Germline lookup yields CDR1 MNHNS and CDR2 SASEGT. CDR3 region: CASSSTPDPRGNEQYF. The CDR3 nucleotides are TGTGCCAGCAGCTCAACTCCCGACCCGCGGGGGAACGAGCAGTACTTC.

The rearrangement joins TRBV6-2 or TRBV6-3 to TRBJ1-2; D gene ambiguous. The CDR3 has 15 amino acids. Germline CDR1 and CDR2: MNHEY and SVGEGT. Trimming removed 0 bases from V and 4 bases from J, with 12 bases in between. The DNA for the CDR3 is TGTGCCAGCAGTTACTCACCGTTGTCTAGCTATGGCTACACCTTC. Translation: CASSYSPLSSYGYTF.

This clonotype was counted between two and nine times. The chain employs TRBV6-5 and TRBJ1-1; no firm D call. Trimming shortened V by 0 bases and J by 3 bases, and 17 bases separated the two germline ends. The CDR3 extends over 17 amino acids. Germline V CDR1 and CDR2: MNHEY, SVGAGI. CDR3 DNA: TGTGCCAGCAGTTACTCGGGATTCGGGAGTTGGGACACTGAAGCTTTCTTT. Protein product: CASSYSGFGSWDTEAFF.

As DNA, the CDR3 is TGTGCCAGCGCTCCCGGGGGAACGTACGAGCAGTACTTC. This encodes CASAPGGTYEQYF. The V and J genes are TRBV28 and TRBJ2-7; D may be TRBD2 (6 bases). V lost 8 bases to trimming and J lost 4 bases, with 15 bases between them. The CDR3 totals 13 residues. CDR1 is MDHEN, CDR2 SYDVKM, per germline.

The chain has TRBV7-9 and TRBJ2-7, with D possibly being TRBD1 or TRBD2 (5 bases each). The CDR3 covers 14 residues. Trimming took off 6 bases at V and 6 bases at J, with 18 bases between the two ends. CDR1 and CDR2 (germline): SEHNR, FQNEAQ (reference sequence). The CDR3 region is CASRTGTDIFEQYF. CDR3 bases: TGTGCCAGCAGGACCGGGACGGATATCTTCGAGCAGTACTTC.

The table lists this clonotype with many counts. The chain has TRBV27 and TRBJ1-6; no clear D. The CDR3 is made up of 15 amino acids. V was clipped by 4 bases and J by 6 bases, with 13 bases between them. Germline V gene lookup returns CDR1 MNHEY and CDR2 SMNVEV (reference sequence). CDR3 bases: TGTGCCAGCAGTTCATCGACCCGGTCTAATTCACCCCTCCACTTT. It specifies CASSSSTRSNSPLHF.

In this sample, this clonotype turned up a few times. The CDR3: CASSWATSGGNPTSYEQYF. The CDR3 nucleotides read TGTGCCAGCAGTTGGGCTACTAGCGGTGGAAATCCTACATCCTACGAGCAGTACTTC. The chain carries TRBV6-2 or TRBV6-3 and TRBJ2-7, with 8 bases fitting TRBD2. The V gene end was trimmed by 4 bases and the J gene end by 1 base; junction bases not matched to a gene: 18. Germline CDR1 reads MNHEY; CDR2 reads SVGEGT. The CDR3 is 19 amino acids.

This clonotype was counted a few times. This chain connects TRBV28 to TRBJ2-5, with 8 bases lining up with TRBD2. The CDR3 length is 14 residues. Trimming at V came to 1 base and at J to 4 bases, leaving 2 bases not matched to a gene. CDR1 and CDR2 from the germline V gene are MDHEN and SYDVKM. CDR3 residues: CASSLSLAGETQYF. In DNA form, the CDR3 reads TGTGCCAGCAGTTTATCCCTAGCGGGAGAGACCCAGTACTTC.

In this sample, this clonotype turned up many times. The chain uses TRBV15 and TRBJ2-7; TRBD2 matches 10 bases. The CDR3 runs to 15 residues. With 5 bases clipped from V and 5 bases from J, the junction kept 9 bases outside the gene matches. Looked up from germline, CDR1 is LNHNV and CDR2 is YYDKDF (reference sequence). CDR3 nucleotide sequence: TGTGCCACCAGCCCGGCCGGGACTAGCGATGACGAGCAGTACTTC. This codes for CATSPAGTSDDEQYF.

The chain couples TRBV20-1 to TRBJ2-3, with D possibly TRBD2 on 6 matching bases. This CDR3 spans 13 amino acids. Germline lookup yields CDR1 DFQATT and CDR2 SNEGSKA (reference sequence). V lost 3 bases and J 7 bases, leaving 14 bases between the germline ends. The CDR3 sequence: CSASGRPLNTQYF. DNA of the CDR3: TGCAGTGCTAGCGGGAGACCTCTGAATACGCAGTATTTT.

This clonotype was found a few times. The chain uses TRBV6-5 and TRBJ1-1; no reliable D call. This CDR3 is built from 14 residues. Between the trimmed V and J ends, which lost 2 bases and 5 bases, there was a span of 12 bases. Germline lookup yields CDR1 MNHEY and CDR2 SVGAGI. In nucleotides, the CDR3 is TGTGCCAGCAGTTACGATCTGGGAGGGACTGAAGCTTTCTTT. Protein: CASSYDLGGTEAFF.

This clonotype was seen a few times. The V and J genes are TRBV9 and TRBJ2-7, with D maybe TRBD2 (6 bases). V lost 7 bases to trimming and J lost 4 bases, with 15 bases between them. CDR1 and CDR2 from the germline V gene are SGDLS and YYNGEE. This CDR3 has 13 residues. The CDR3 loop is CASGPRAGYEQYF. CDR3 coding DNA: TGTGCCAGCGGACCAAGGGCGGGGTACGAGCAGTACTTC.

Only a few counts were recorded for this clonotype. The rearrangement uses TRBV19 and TRBJ1-2; D gene ambiguous. The V and J ends lost 9 bases and 4 bases respectively, with 6 bases between them. From germline, CDR1 is LNHDA and CDR2 SQIVND (reference sequence). This CDR3 is built from 10 residues. For the CDR3, the DNA is TGTGCCAGCTTTTTCTATGGCTACACCTTC. This gives the protein CASFFYGYTF.

This clonotype was detected many times. The rearrangement joins TRBV11-2 to TRBJ1-2; D is unresolved. This CDR3 contains 13 residues. Trimming removed 5 bases from V and 4 bases from J, with 11 bases in between. CDR1 and CDR2 (germline): SGHAT, FQNNGV. The CDR3 loop reads CASSPTPTYGYTF. DNA for the CDR3: TGTGCCAGCAGCCCGACACCCACCTATGGCTACACCTTC.

This clonotype was counted between two and nine times. The V call is TRBV20-1, the J call TRBJ1-6, with D unresolved. V was cut by 0 bases and J by 9 bases, with 18 bases left in between. The CDR3 consists of 16 residues. Germline CDR1 DFQATT, CDR2 SNEGSKA (reference sequence). DNA of the CDR3: TGCAGTGCTAGAGATTTGCGGGCCCCCGACGGTTCACCCCTCCACTTT. It specifies CSARDLRAPDGSPLHF.

The chain joins TRBV11-2 to TRBJ2-6; D not resolved. Germline loops: CDR1 SGHAT, CDR2 FQNNGV. There are 13 residues in the CDR3. Trimming shortened V by 6 bases and J by 6 bases, and 9 bases separated the two germline ends. CDR3 protein: CASSFPLANVLTF. In nucleotides, the CDR3 is TGTGCCAGCAGTTTTCCCTTGGCCAACGTCCTGACTTTC.